The following is a T cell receptor (beta chain) sequence with its context. Trimming removed 5 bases from V and 8 bases from J, with 21 bases in between. The CDR3 runs to 14 residues. Germline-derived CDR1 and CDR2 are SQVTM and ANQGSEA. The sample originates from a study of blood T cell repertoires in COVID-19. Sequenced by immunoSEQ multiplex PCR; TCRdb stores in-frame clones only, minus some. The top ten clones hold 0.95% to 1.3% of a sample with about 190,000 clones, 80% to 90% of them seen once. The chain uses TRBV29-1 and TRBJ1-1; tentative D call: TRBD1 (5 bases). Sequencing was carried out using peripheral blood. The TCR sequence derives from a young man with acute or convalescent COVID-19. The CDR3: CSVSGDVAISEAFF. The CDR3 DNA reads TGCAGCGTTTCGGGGGACGTAGCGATTAGCGAAGCTTTCTTT.